This T cell receptor (beta chain) was sequenced during a study of T-cell memory formation after mild COVID-19. Looking at the study overall: Largely donor-specific TCR clusters were found.

General study points: Later expanders leaned toward CD4+, whereas clones contracting from day 15 to 85 were balanced CD4/CD8. Some clones that responded were present in memory (sampled pre-infection), which suggests cross-reactive memory joined. The CD4+ clones that contracted clustered mainly within CM and EM, and the CD8+ clones concentrated in EMRA.

About this clonotype: The antigen is not known.

One entry per CDR3 protein, called by TCRdb with MiXCR from the 5' RACE reads. The sample has approximately 250,000 distinct CDR3 sequences, roughly 15% seen once. This sequence was found in a man aged 18 to 29 who had mild COVID-19 (a few samples of this study predate the infection). Cell type and time point are not known. The sequenced sample consisted of PBMCs or a T cell subset sorted from them (not recorded which).

The CDR3 DNA reads as TGTGCCAGCAGCAAGCAGGGACTAGCGGGGGGGCCTACCGGGGAGCTGTTTTTT. Its protein product is CASSKQGLAGGPTGELFF. The chain employs TRBV7-2 and TRBJ2-2; 16 positions agree with TRBD2. From germline, CDR1 is SGHTA and CDR2 FQGNSA. The CDR3 spans 18 residues. J lost 5 bases, V lost 5 bases, and 8 bases had no gene match.